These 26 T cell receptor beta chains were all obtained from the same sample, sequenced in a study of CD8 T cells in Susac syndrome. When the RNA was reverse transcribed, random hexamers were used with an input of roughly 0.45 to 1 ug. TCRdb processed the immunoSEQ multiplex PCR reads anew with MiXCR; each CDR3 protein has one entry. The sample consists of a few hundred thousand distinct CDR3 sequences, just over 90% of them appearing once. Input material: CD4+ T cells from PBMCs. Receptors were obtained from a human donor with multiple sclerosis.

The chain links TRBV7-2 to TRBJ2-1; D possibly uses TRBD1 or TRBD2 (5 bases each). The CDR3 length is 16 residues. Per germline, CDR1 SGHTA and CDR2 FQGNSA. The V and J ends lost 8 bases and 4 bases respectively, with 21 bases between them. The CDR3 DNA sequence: TGTGCCAGCCTCCCGGGGCCCTCACTAGGGTACAATGAGCAGTTCTTC. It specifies CASLPGPSLGYNEQFF.

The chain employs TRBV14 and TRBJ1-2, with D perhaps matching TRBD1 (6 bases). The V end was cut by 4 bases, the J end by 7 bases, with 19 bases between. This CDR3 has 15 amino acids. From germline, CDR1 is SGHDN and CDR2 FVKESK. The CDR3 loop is CASSLFGQPASGYTF. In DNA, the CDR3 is TGTGCCAGCAGCCTTTTTGGACAGCCCGCGAGTGGCTACACCTTC.

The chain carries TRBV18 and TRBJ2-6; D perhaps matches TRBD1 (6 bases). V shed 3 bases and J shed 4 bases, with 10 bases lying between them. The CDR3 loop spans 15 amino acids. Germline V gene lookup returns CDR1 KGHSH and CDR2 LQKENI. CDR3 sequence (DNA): TGTGCCAGCTCACCCCGACAGGAGGGGGCCAACGTCCTGACTTTC. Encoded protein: CASSPRQEGANVLTF.

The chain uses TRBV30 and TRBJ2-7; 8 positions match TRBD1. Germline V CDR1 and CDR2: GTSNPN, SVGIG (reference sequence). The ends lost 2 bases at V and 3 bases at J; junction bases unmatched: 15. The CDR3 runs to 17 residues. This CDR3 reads CAWSPPRATGVFYEQYF. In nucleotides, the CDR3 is TGTGCCTGGAGTCCCCCACGAGCGACAGGGGTATTCTACGAGCAGTACTTC.

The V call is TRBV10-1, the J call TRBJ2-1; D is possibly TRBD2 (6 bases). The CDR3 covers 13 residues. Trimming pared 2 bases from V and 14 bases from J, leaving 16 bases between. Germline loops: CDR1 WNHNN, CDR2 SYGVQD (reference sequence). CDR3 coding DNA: TGCGCCAGCAGTGAGGGGGGGAACCGCGATGAGTTCTTC. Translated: CASSEGGNRDEFF.

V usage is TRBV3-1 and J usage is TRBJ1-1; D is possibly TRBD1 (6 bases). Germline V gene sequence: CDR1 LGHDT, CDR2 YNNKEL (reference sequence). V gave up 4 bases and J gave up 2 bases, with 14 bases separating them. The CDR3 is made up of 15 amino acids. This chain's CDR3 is CASSPRTALNTEAFF. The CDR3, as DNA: TGTGCCAGCAGCCCGCGGACAGCCCTCAACACTGAAGCTTTCTTT.

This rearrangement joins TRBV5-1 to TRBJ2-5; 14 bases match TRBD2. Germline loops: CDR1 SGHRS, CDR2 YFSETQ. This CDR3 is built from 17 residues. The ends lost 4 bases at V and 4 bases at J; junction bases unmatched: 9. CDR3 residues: CASSPGLAGVAGETQYF. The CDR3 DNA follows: TGCGCCAGCAGCCCGGGACTAGCGGGAGTGGCGGGAGAGACCCAGTACTTC.

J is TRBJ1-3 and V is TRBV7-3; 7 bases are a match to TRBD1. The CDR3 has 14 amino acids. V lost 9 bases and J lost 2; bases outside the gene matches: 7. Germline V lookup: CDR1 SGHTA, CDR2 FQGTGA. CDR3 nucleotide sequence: TGTGCCAGTTCTTCTGGGACAGCTGGAAACACCATATATTTT. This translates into CASSSGTAGNTIYF.

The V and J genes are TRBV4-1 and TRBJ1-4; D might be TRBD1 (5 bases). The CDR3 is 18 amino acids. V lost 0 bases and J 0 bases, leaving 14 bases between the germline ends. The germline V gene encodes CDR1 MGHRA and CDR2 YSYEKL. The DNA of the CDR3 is TGCGCCAGCAGCCAAGAGGTGGCAGGGATCGCAACTAATGAAAAACTGTTTTTT. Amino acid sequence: CASSQEVAGIATNEKLFF.

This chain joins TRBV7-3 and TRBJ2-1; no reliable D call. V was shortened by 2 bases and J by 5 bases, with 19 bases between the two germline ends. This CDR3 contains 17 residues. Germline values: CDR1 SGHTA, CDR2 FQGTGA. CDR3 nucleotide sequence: TGTGCCAGCAGCTTAGACCCTCTTGGGCCTGCCCACAATGAGCAGTTCTTC. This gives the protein CASSLDPLGPAHNEQFF.

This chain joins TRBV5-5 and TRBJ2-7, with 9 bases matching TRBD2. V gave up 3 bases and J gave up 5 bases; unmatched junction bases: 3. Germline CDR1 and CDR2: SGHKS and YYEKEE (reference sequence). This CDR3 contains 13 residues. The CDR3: CASSYSGSHEQYF. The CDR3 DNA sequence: TGTGCCAGCAGCTATAGCGGGAGCCACGAGCAGTACTTC.

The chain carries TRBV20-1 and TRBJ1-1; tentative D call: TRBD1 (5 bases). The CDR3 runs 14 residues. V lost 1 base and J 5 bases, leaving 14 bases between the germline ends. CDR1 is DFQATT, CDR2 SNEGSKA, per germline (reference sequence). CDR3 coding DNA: TGCAGTGCTAGAGGCCCGGCAGAGGGGACTGAAGCTTTCTTT. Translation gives CSARGPAEGTEAFF.

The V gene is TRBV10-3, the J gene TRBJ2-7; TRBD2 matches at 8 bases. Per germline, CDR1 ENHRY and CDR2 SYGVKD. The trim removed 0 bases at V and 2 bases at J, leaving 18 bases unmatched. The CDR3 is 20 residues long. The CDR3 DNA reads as TGTGCCATCAGTGAGTCGATGGGCCCGAGATCGGGGGGGATAACCTACGAGCAGTACTTC. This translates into CAISESMGPRSGGITYEQYF.

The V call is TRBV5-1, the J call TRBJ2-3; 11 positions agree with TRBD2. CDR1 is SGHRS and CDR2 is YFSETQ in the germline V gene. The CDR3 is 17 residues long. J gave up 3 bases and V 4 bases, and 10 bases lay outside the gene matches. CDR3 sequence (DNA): TGCGCCAGCAGCACTACTAGCGGGGGATCCGGTACAGATACGCAGTATTTT. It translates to CASSTTSGGSGTDTQYF. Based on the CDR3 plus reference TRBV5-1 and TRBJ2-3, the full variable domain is KAGVTQTPRYLIKTRGQQVTLSCSPISGHRSVSWYQQTPGQGLQFLFEYFSETQRNKGNFPGRFSGRQFSNSRSEMNVSTLELGDSALYLCASSTTSGGSGTDTQYFGPGTRLTVL.

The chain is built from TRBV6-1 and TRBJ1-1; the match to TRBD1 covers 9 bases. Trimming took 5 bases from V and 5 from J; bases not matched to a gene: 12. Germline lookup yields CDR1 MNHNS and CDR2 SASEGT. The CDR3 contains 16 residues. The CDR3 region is CASSPQTGGMRTEAFF. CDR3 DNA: TGTGCCAGCAGTCCCCAGACAGGGGGGATGAGGACTGAAGCTTTCTTT.

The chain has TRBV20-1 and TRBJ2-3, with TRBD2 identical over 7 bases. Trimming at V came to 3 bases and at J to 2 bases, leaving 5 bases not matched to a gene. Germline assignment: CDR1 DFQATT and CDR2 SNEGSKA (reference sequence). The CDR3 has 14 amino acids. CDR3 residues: CSASGGGDTDTQYF. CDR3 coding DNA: TGCAGTGCTAGTGGCGGGGGAGACACAGATACGCAGTATTTT.

The CDR3 reads CATSRDQVAGLAKNIQYF. The CDR3 nucleotides read TGTGCCACCAGCAGAGATCAGGTAGCGGGGTTAGCCAAAAACATTCAGTACTTC. This chain links TRBV15 with TRBJ2-4; 8 positions match TRBD2. Germline V gene sequence: CDR1 LNHNV, CDR2 YYDKDF (reference sequence). CDR3 length equals 18 residues. After removal of 0 bases from V and 0 bases from J, the junction contained 7 bases not matched to a gene.

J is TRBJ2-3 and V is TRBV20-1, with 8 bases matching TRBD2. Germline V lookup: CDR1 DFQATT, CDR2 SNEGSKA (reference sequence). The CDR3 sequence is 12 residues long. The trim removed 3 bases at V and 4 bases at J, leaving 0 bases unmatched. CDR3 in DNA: TGCAGTGCTAGCGGGAGGGCAGATACGCAGTATTTT. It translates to CSASGRADTQYF.

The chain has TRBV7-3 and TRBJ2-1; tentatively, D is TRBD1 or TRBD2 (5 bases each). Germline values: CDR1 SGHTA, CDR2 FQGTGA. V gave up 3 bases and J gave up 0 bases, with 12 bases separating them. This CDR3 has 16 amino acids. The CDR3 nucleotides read TGTGCCAGCAGCTTGGGACCCCAAAGCTCCTACAATGAGCAGTTCTTC. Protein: CASSLGPQSSYNEQFF.

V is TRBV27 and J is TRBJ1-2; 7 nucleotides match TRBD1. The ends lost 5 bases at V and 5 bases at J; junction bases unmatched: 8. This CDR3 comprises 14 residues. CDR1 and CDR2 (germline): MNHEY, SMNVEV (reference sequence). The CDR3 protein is CASSPDRAAYGYTF. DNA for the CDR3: TGTGCCAGCAGTCCCGACAGGGCGGCTTATGGCTACACCTTC.

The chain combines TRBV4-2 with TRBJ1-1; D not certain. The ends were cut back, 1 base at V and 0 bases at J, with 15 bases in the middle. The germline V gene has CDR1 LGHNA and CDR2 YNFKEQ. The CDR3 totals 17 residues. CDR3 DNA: TGTGCCAGCAGCCAAGTGGTGCGAAACAGAATGAACACTGAAGCTTTCTTT. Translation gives CASSQVVRNRMNTEAFF.

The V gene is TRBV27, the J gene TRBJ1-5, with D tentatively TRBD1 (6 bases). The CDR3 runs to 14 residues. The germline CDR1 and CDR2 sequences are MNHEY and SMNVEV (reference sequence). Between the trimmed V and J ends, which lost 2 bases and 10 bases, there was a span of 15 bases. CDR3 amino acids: CASSLRNRAAPQHF. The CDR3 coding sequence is TGTGCCAGCAGTTTAAGGAACAGGGCGGCCCCCCAGCATTTT.

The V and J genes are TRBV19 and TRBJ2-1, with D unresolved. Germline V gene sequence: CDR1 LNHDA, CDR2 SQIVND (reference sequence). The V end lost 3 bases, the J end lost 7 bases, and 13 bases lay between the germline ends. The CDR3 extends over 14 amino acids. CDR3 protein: CASSIPNEWNEQFF. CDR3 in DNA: TGTGCCAGTAGTATTCCCAACGAGTGGAATGAGCAGTTCTTC. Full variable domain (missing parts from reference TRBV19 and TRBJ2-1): DGGITQSPKYLFRKEGQNVTLSCEQNLNHDAMYWYRQDPGQGLRLIYYSQIVNDFQKGDIAEGYSVSREKKESFPLTVTSAQKNPTAFYLCASSIPNEWNEQFFGPGTRLTVL.

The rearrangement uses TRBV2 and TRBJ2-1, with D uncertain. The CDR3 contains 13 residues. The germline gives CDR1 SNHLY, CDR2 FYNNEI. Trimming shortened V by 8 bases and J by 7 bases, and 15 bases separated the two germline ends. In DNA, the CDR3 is TGTGCCAGCGATGCGACCTTTGGGAATGAGCAGTTCTTC. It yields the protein CASDATFGNEQFF.

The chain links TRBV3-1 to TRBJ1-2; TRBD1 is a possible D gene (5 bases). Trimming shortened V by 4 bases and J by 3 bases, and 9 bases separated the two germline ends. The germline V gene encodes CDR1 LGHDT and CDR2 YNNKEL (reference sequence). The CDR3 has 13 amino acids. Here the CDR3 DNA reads TGTGCCAGCAGCCGATTGGGGGACTATGGCTACACCTTC. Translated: CASSRLGDYGYTF. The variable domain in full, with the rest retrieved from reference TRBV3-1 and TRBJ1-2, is DTAVSQTPKYLVTQMGNDKSIKCEQNLGHDTMYWYKQDSKKFLKIMFSYNNKELIINETVPNRFSPKSPDKAHLNLHINSLELGDSAVYFCASSRLGDYGYTFGSGTRLTVV.

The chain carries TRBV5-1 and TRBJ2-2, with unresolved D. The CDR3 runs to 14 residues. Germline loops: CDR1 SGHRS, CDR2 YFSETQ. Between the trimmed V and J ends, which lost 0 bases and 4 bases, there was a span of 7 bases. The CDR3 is CASSLGSSTGELFF. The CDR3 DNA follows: TGCGCCAGCAGCTTGGGTTCTTCCACCGGGGAGCTGTTTTTT.